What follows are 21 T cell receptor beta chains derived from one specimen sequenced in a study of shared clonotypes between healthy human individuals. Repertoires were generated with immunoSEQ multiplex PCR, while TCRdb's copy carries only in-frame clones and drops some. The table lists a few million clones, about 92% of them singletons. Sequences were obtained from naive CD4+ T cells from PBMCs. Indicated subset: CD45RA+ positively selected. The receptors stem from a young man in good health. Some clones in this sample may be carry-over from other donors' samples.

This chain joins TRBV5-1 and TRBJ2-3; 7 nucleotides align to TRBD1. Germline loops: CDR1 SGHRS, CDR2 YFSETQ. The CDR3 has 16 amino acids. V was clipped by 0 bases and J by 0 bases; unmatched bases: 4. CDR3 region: CASSLESGQSTDTQYF. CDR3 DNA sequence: TGCGCCAGCAGCTTGGAATCGGGACAGAGCACAGATACGCAGTATTTT.

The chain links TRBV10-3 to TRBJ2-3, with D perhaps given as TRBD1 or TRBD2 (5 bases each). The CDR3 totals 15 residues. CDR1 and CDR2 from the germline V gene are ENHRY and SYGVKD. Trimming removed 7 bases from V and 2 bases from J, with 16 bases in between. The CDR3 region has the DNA TGTGCCATCACGATCGGCCTGGGGGTCACAGATACGCAGTATTTT. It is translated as CAITIGLGVTDTQYF.

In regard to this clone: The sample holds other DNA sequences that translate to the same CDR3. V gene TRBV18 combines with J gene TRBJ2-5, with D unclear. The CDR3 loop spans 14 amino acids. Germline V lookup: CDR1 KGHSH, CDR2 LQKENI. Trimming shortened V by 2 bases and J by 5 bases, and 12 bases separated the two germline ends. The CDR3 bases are TGTGCCAGCTCACCAACCGGGTCACGGGAGACCCAGTACTTC. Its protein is CASSPTGSRETQYF.

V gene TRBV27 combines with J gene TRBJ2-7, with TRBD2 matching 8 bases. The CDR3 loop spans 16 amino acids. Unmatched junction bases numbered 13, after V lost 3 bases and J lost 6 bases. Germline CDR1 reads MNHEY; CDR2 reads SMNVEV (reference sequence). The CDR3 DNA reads TGTGCCAGCAGTTTGACATTAGTAGGACTAGCAGGCGAGCAGTACTTC. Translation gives CASSLTLVGLAGEQYF.

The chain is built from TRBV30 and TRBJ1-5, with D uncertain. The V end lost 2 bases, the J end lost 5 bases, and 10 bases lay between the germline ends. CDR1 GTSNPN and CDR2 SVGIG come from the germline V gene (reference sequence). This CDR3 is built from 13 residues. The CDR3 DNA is TGTGCCTGGAGTACGACCCACGATCAGCCCCAGCATTTT. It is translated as CAWSTTHDQPQHF.

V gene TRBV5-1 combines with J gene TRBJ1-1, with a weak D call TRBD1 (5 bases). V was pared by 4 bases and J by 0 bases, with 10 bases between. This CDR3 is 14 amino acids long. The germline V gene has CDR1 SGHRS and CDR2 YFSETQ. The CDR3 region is CASSPAGMNTEAFF. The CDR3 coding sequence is TGCGCCAGCAGCCCGGCAGGGATGAACACTGAAGCTTTCTTT.

The CDR3 DNA reads TGTGCCAGTAGTATAACAGCTACCCAAGAGACCCAGTACTTC. Translated, it gives CASSITATQETQYF. This chain links TRBV19 with TRBJ2-5, with unresolved D. Per the germline V gene, CDR1 is LNHDA and CDR2 is SQIVND (reference sequence). The CDR3 covers 14 residues. V was trimmed by 2 bases and J by 1 base, leaving 8 bases between them.

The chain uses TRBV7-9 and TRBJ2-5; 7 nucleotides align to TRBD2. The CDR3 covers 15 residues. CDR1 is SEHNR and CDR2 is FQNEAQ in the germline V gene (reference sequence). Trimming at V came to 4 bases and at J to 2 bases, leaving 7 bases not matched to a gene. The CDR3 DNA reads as TGTGCCAGCAGCTGGGGTGGGGAGGGGCAAGAGACCCAGTACTTC. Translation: CASSWGGEGQETQYF.

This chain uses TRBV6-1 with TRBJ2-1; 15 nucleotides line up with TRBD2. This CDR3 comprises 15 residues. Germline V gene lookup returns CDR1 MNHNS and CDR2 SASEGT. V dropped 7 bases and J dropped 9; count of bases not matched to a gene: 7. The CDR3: CASNGLAGGPVEQFF. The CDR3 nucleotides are TGTGCCAGCAACGGACTAGCGGGAGGGCCGGTTGAGCAGTTCTTC.

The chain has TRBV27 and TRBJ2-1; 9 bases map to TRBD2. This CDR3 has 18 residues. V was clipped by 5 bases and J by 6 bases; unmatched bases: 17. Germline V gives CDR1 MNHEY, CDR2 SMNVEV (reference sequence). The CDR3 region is CASSGGSLAGVRVNEQFF. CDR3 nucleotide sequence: TGTGCCAGCAGTGGCGGGTCCTTAGCGGGAGTGAGGGTCAATGAGCAGTTCTTC.

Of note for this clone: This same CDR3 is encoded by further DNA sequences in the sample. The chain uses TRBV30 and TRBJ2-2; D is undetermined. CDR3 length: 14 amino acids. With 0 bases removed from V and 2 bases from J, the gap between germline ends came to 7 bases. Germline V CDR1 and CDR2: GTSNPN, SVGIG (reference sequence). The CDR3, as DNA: TGTGCCTGGAGTGTAGGTAGAAACACCGGGGAGCTGTTTTTT. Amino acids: CAWSVGRNTGELFF.

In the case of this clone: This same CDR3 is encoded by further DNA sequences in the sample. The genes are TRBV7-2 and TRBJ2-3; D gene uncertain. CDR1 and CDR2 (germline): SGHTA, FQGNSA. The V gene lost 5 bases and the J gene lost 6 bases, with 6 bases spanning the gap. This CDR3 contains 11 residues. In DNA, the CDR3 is TGTGCCAGCAGCCCCGCGGATACGCAGTATTTT. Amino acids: CASSPADTQYF.

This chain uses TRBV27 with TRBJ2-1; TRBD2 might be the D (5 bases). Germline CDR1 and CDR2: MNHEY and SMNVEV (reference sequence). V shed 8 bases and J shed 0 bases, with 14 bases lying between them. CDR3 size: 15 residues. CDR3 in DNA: TGTGCCAGCCTTGGCGGGCCTTACTCCTACAATGAGCAGTTCTTC. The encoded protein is CASLGGPYSYNEQFF.

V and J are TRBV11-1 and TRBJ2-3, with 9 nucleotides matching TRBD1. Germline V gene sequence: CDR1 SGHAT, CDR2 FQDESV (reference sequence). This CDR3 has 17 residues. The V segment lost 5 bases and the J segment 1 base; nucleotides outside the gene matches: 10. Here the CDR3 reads CASSLPRTGARTDTQYF. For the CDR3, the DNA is TGTGCCAGCAGCCTCCCCAGGACAGGGGCCCGCACAGATACGCAGTATTTT.

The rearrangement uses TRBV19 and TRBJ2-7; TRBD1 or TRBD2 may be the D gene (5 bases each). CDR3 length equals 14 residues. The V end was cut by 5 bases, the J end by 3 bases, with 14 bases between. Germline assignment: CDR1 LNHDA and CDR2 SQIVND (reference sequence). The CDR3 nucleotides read TGTGCCAGTAGTCGAGGGCCGGACAACTACGAGCAGTACTTC. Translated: CASSRGPDNYEQYF.

The CDR3, as DNA: TGTGCCAGCAGTGACTCGACAGGGGGCGACTACGAGCAGTACTTC. Residues: CASSDSTGGDYEQYF. This rearrangement joins TRBV25-1 to TRBJ2-7; the match to TRBD1 covers 10 bases. Germline V lookup: CDR1 MGHDK, CDR2 SYGVNS. The CDR3 sequence is 15 residues long. V dropped 3 bases and J dropped 3; count of bases not matched to a gene: 5.

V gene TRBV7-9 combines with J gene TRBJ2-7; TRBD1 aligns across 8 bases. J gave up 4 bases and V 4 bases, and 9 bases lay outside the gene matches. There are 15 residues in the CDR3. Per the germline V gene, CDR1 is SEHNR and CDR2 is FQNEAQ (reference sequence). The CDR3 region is CASSSRDRGIYEQYF. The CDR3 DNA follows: TGTGCCAGCAGCTCGAGAGACAGGGGAATTTACGAGCAGTACTTC.

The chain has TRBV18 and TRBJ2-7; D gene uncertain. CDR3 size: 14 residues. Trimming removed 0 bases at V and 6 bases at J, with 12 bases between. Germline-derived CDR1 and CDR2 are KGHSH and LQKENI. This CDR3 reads CASSPPSSDGEQYF. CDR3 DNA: TGTGCCAGCTCACCACCATCCAGTGACGGCGAGCAGTACTTC.

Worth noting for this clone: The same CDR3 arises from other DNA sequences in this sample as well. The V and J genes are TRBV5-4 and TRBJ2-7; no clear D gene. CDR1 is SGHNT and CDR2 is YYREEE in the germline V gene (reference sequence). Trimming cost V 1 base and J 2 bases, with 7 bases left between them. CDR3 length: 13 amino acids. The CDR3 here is CASSLPGTYEQYF. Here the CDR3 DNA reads TGTGCCAGCAGCTTGCCCGGAACCTACGAGCAGTACTTC.

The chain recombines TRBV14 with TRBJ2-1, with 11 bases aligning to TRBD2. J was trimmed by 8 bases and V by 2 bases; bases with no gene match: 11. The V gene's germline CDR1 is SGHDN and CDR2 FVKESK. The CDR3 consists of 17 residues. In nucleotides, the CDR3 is TGTGCCAGCAGCCAATACACTACTAGCGGGAGTTTCGATGAGCAGTTCTTC. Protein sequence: CASSQYTTSGSFDEQFF.

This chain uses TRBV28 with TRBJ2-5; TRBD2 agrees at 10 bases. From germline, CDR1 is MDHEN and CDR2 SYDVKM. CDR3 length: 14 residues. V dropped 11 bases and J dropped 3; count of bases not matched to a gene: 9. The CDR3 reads CAGGGAGGKETQYF. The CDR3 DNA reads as TGTGCCGGAGGGGGAGCGGGAGGGAAAGAGACCCAGTACTTC.